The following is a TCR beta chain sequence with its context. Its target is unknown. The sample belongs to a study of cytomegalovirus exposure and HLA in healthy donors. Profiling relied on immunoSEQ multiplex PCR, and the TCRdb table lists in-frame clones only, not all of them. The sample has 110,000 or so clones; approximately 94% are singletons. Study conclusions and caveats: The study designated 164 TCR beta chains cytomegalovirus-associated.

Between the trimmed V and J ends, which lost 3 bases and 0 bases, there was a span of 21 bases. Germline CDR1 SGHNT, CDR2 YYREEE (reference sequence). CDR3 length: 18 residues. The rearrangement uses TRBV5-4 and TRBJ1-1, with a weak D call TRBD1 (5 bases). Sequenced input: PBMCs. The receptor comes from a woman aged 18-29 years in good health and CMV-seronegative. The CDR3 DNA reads TGTGCCAGCAGCTCCAGAAGCGGGGCTCAAATATTGAACACTGAAGCTTTCTTT. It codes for CASSSRSGAQILNTEAFF.